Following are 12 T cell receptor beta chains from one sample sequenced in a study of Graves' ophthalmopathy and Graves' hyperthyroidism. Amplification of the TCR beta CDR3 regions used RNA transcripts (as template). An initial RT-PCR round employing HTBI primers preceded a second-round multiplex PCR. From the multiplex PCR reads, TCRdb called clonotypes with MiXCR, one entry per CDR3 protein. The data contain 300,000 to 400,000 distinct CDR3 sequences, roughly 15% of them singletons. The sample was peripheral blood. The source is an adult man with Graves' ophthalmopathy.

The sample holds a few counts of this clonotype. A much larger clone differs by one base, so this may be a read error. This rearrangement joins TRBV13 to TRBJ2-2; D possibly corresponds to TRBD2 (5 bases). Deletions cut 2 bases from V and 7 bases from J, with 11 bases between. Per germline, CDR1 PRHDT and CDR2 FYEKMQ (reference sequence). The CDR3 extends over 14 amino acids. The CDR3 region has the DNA TGTGCCAGCAGCTTATTCCCTACTAGCGGGGAGCTGTTTTTT. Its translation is CASSLFPTSGELFF.

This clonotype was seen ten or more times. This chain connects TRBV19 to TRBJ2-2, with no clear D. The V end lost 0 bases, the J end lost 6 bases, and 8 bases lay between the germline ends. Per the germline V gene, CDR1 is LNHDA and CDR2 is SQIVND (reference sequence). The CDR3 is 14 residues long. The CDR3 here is CASSIDPISGELFF. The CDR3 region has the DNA TGTGCCAGTAGTATAGATCCTATATCCGGGGAGCTGTTTTTT.

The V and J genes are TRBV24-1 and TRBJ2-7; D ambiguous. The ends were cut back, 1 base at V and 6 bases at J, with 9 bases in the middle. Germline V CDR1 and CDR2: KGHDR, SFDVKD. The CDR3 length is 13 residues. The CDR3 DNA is TGTGCCACCAGTGATTTTGACAACGCCGAGCAGTACTTC. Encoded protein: CATSDFDNAEQYF.

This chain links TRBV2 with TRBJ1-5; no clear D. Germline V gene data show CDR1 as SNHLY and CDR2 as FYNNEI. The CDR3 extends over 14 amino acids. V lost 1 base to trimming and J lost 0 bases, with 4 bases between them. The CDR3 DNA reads TGTGCCAGCAGTGAAGTTAGTAGCAATCAGCCCCAGCATTTT. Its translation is CASSEVSSNQPQHF.

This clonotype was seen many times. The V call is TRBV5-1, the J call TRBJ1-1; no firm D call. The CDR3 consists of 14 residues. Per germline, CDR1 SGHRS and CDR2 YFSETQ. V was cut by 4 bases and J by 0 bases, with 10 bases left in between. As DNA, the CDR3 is TGCGCCAGCAGCGTACAAGTTATGAACACTGAAGCTTTCTTT. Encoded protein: CASSVQVMNTEAFF. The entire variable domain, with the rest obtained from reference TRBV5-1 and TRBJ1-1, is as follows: KAGVTQTPRYLIKTRGQQVTLSCSPISGHRSVSWYQQTPGQGLQFLFEYFSETQRNKGNFPGRFSGRQFSNSRSEMNVSTLELGDSALYLCASSVQVMNTEAFFGQGTRLTVV.

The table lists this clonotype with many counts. Written as DNA, the CDR3 is TGCGCCAGCAGCCGCGACGGGGACAGGGACCACGAGCAGTACTTC. Translation: CASSRDGDRDHEQYF. The genes are TRBV4-1 and TRBJ2-7; 9 bases align to TRBD1. V lost 4 bases and J lost 5; bases outside the gene matches: 9. CDR1 MGHRA and CDR2 YSYEKL come from the germline V gene. The CDR3 sequence is 15 residues long.

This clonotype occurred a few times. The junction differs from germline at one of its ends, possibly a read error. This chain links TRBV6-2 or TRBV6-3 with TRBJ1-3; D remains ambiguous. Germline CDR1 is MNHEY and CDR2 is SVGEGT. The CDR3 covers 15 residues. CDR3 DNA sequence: TGTGTCAGCAGTTCCCTTCGGGGTTCGGGAAACACCATATATTTT. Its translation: CVSSSLRGSGNTIYF.

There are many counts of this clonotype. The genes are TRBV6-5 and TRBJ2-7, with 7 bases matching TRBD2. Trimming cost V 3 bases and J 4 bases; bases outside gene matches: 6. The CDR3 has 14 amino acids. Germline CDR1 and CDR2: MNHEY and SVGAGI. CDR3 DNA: TGTGCCAGCAGTTATGGCGGGAGCCTTTACGAGCAGTACTTC. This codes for CASSYGGSLYEQYF.

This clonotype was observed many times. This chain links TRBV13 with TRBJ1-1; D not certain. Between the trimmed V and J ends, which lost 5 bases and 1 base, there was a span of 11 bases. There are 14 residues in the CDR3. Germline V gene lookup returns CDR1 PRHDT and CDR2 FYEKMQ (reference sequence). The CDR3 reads CASSDWQQNTEAFF. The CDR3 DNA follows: TGTGCCAGCAGCGACTGGCAACAGAACACTGAAGCTTTCTTT.

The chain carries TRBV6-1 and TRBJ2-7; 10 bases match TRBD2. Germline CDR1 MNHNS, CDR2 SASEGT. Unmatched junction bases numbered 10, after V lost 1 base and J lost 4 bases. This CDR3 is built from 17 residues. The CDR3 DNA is TGTGCCAGCAGTGAAGGTGTGTACACTAGCGGGATTTACGAGCAGTACTTC. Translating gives CASSEGVYTSGIYEQYF.

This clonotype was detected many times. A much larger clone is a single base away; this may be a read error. CDR3 nucleotides: TGTGCCAGCAGCCAAAATCATCAGGGCCCGGGGACTGAAACTTTCTTT. Its translation is CASSQNHQGPGTETFF. This chain connects TRBV7-8 to TRBJ1-1, with a weak D call TRBD1 (5 bases). The CDR3 covers 16 residues. From germline, CDR1 is SGHVS and CDR2 FQNEAQ.

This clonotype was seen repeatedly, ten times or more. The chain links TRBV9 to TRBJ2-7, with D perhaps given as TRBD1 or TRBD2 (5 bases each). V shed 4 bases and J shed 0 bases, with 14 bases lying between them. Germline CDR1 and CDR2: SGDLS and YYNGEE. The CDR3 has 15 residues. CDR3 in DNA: TGTGCCAGCAGCTTCGGGGACGGCAGCTCCTACGAGCAGTACTTC. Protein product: CASSFGDGSSYEQYF.